This TCR beta chain was profiled in a study of radiation and T cells in renal cell carcinoma. A single count supports this clone. Antigen: not known. Sequencing was performed with immunoSEQ multiplex PCR; in TCRdb, only in-frame clones are kept and a portion is missing. The table has fewer than 200,000 clones, about 85% seen once. Study results and limitations: Top tumor clonotypes rose in blood 2 weeks post-radiation, then contracted.

Indicated time point: blood 4 weeks post-SBRT, at nephrectomy. Regarding treatment: 15 Gy SBRT to primary tumor, nephrectomy 4 weeks later. Germline CDR1 and CDR2: SQVTM and ANQGSEA. This CDR3 spans 15 amino acids. V was pared by 5 bases and J by 2 bases, with 8 bases of the junction left unmatched. The J gene is TRBJ1-1, the V gene TRBV29-1; the match to TRBD1 covers 10 bases. The sequence came from a woman aged 50 to 65 with renal cell carcinoma. The material sequenced was blood, taken from a patient whose treatment included radiotherapy and nephrectomy. The CDR3 DNA is TGCAGCGTTACCCTCCGGGACAGGGGTAACACTGAAGCTTTCTTT. Amino acids: CSVTLRDRGNTEAFF.